This T cell receptor beta chain emerged from a study of blood T cell repertoires in COVID-19. Study at large: The United States, Italy and Spain were the sources of the acute and convalescent COVID-19 samples. PBMCs, B-cell-depleted T cells, or T cells provided the cDNA or gDNA that made up the material.

Libraries were prepared by immunoSEQ multiplex PCR; TCRdb keeps only in-frame clonotypes and omits some of them. Found here are a few hundred thousand clones, roughly 90% of them singletons; the top ten hold approximately 3%. Trimming cost V 6 bases and J 5 bases; bases outside gene matches: 9. The germline V gene has CDR1 SNHLY and CDR2 FYNNEI. The CDR3 is 14 residues long. The chain has TRBV2 and TRBJ2-7; TRBD1 agrees at 8 bases. This TCR was recovered from a young woman with COVID-19, enrolled during active disease. Sequencing was performed on peripheral blood. The CDR3 DNA reads TGTGCCAGCAGAACAACAGGGGGGCGGAACGAGCAGTACTTC. It encodes CASRTTGGRNEQYF.